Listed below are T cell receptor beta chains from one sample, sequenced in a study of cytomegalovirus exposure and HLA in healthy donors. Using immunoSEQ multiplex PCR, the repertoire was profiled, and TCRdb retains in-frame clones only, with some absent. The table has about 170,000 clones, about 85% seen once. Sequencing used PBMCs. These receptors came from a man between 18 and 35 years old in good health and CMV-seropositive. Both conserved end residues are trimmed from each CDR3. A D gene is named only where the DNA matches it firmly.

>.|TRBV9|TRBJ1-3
ASSVNPGHTIY
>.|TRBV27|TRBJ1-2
ASSNVGPIPNYGYT
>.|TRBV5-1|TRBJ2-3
ASSGGQATDTQY
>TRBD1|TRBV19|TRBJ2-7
ASSDGDRADQN
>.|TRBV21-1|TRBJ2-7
ASSNSSDFEEQY
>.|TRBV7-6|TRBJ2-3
ASSLSGISTDTQY
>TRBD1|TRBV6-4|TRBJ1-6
ASSGSGTGGSPLH
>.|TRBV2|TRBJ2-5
ASSGGPYKQY
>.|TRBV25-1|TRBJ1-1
ASSAKGGTEAF
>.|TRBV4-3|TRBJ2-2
ASSQEVESGVAGELF
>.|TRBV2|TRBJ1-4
ASNREGRVGEKLF
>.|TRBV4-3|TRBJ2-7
ASSQDHQGSEQY
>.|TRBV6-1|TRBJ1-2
ASSDATEIYGYT
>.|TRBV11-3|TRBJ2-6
ASSLALGPSLT
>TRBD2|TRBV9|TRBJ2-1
ASSRGSGVQF
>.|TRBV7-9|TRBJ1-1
ASSFPGKENTEAF
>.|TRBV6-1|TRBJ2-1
ASRDNSVYNEQF
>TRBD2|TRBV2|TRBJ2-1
ASRFSGGVNNEQF
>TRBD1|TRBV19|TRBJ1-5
ASRDRELQPQH
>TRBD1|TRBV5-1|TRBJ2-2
ASSPLGPSGTGVTGELF
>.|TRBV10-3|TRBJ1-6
AIRQEDSPNSPLH
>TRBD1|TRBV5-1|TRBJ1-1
ASSLERGTGTSLQAF
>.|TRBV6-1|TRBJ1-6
ASMKGLNNSPLH
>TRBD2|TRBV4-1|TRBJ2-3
ASSPGLADTQY
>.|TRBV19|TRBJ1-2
ASSISDSNYGYT
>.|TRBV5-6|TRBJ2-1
ASSLEFPTRAGQF
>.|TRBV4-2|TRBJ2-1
ASSQGAPDEQF
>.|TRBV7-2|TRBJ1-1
ASSLFSGAEAF
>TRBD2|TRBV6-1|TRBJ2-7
ASSEVGGKGWDEQY
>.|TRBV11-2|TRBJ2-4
ASSPREVLAKNIQY
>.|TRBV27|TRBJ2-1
ASSFVNNEQF
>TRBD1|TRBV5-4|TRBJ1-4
ASSTGRGTVGEKLF
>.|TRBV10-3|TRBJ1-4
AISEGRDEKLF
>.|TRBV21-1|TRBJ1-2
ASSNPQGTNYGYT
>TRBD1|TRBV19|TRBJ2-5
AGYRDREETQY
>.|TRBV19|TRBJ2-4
ASSITGLAKNIQY
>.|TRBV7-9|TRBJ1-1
ASSTTGPTEAF
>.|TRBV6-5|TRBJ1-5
ASRPPGGSNQPQH
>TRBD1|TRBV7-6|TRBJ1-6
ASSLDRGSYNSPLH
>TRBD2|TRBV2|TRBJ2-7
ASSGGGLTTSQY